These 30 T cell receptor beta chains were all obtained from the same sample, sequenced in a study of blood T cell repertoires in COVID-19. Here immunoSEQ multiplex PCR was the method, and the copy in TCRdb shows in-frame clones only, minus some. The table records about 64,000 clones, 85% to 90% of them present only once. Sequencing input: peripheral blood. The receptors were sampled from a middle-aged man with active COVID-19.

The V and J genes are TRBV3-1 (or the pseudogene TRBV3-2) and TRBJ2-7; 7 nucleotides match TRBD1. After removal of 8 bases from V and 3 bases from J, the junction contained 10 bases not matched to a gene. Germline V lookup: CDR1 LGHDT, CDR2 YNNKEL (reference sequence). CDR3 length: 14 amino acids. The CDR3 nucleotides read TGTGCCAGCGGGAGACAGGGAGTAGGCTACGAGCAGTACTTC. Protein product: CASGRQGVGYEQYF.

In its sample, this clone was seen once. The chain couples TRBV5-1 to TRBJ1-1; 7 bases align to TRBD1. J gave up 3 bases and V 4 bases, and 15 bases lay outside the gene matches. Germline assignment: CDR1 SGHRS and CDR2 YFSETQ. The CDR3 is 17 residues long. The CDR3 DNA follows: TGCGCCAGCAGCGCCCCGTCGACAGGGCGGGTTGACACTGAAGCTTTCTTT. It is translated as CASSAPSTGRVDTEAFF. The variable domain in full, completed from reference TRBV5-1 and TRBJ1-1, reads KAGVTQTPRYLIKTRGQQVTLSCSPISGHRSVSWYQQTPGQGLQFLFEYFSETQRNKGNFPGRFSGRQFSNSRSEMNVSTLELGDSALYLCASSAPSTGRVDTEAFFGQGTRLTVV.

This clone was found once. The chain employs TRBV29-1 and TRBJ2-3; D is undetermined. V was trimmed by 7 bases and J by 3 bases, leaving 5 bases between them. This CDR3 has 10 amino acids. CDR1 SQVTM and CDR2 ANQGSEA come from the germline V gene. In nucleotides, the CDR3 is TGCAGCGCCCGGACAGATACGCAGTATTTT. Translation gives CSARTDTQYF.

The J gene is TRBJ2-1, the V gene TRBV20-1; 15 nucleotides align to TRBD2. The junction had 6 bases not matched to a gene; V was cut back by 3 bases and J by 9 bases. Germline V gene sequence: CDR1 DFQATT, CDR2 SNEGSKA (reference sequence). The CDR3 has 15 amino acids. CDR3 sequence (DNA): TGCAGTGCTAGTCTGTGGACTAGCGGGGGGGGTGAGCAGTTCTTC. As protein: CSASLWTSGGGEQFF.

V and J are TRBV24-1 and TRBJ2-1, with 10 nucleotides matching TRBD2. CDR1 and CDR2 from the germline V gene are KGHDR and SFDVKD. The CDR3 sequence is 15 residues long. V was pared by 2 bases and J by 8 bases, with 5 bases of the junction left unmatched. CDR3 protein: CATSDSKRGGDEQFF. The CDR3 nucleotides read TGTGCCACCAGTGATTCAAAGCGGGGGGGGGATGAGCAGTTCTTC.

The V gene is TRBV3-1 (or the pseudogene TRBV3-2), the J gene TRBJ2-5; D is uncertain. Germline loops: CDR1 LGHDT, CDR2 YNNKEL (reference sequence). This CDR3 contains 15 residues. Deletions cut 0 bases from V and 2 bases from J, with 10 bases between. CDR3 protein: CASSQDIAWQETQYF. CDR3 DNA sequence: TGTGCCAGCAGCCAAGATATAGCATGGCAAGAGACCCAGTACTTC.

The chain employs TRBV27 and TRBJ2-4; TRBD1 aligns across 8 bases. Losses at the gene ends were 5 bases for V and 3 bases for J; bases not matched to a gene: 9. Germline V lookup: CDR1 MNHEY, CDR2 SMNVEV (reference sequence). The CDR3 loop spans 16 amino acids. CDR3 nucleotides: TGTGCCAGCAGTCACTATTACAGGGGGGACAAAAACATTCAGTACTTC. Translating it yields CASSHYYRGDKNIQYF.

V gene TRBV18 combines with J gene TRBJ1-1; perhaps TRBD1 as D (6 bases). CDR3 size: 14 residues. V was clipped by 6 bases and J by 0 bases, with 11 bases between them. CDR1 and CDR2 (germline): KGHSH, LQKENI. The CDR3 spells CASSQGGVNTEAFF. CDR3 bases: TGTGCCAGCTCCCAAGGGGGGGTGAACACTGAAGCTTTCTTT.

The chain recombines TRBV27 with TRBJ2-7, with TRBD2 matching 10 bases. Germline V gives CDR1 MNHEY, CDR2 SMNVEV (reference sequence). The CDR3 sequence is 14 residues long. Trimming cost V 0 bases and J 5 bases; bases outside gene matches: 1. The CDR3 protein is CASSLSTSGHEQYF. The DNA of the CDR3 is TGTGCCAGCAGTTTATCGACTAGCGGGCACGAGCAGTACTTC.

The chain is built from TRBV11-2 and TRBJ2-5; no clear D gene. Trimming took 3 bases from V and 2 from J, leaving 7 bases between them. The CDR3 covers 13 residues. Germline loops: CDR1 SGHAT, CDR2 FQNNGV. This CDR3 reads CASSFNSQETQYF. The DNA for the CDR3 is TGTGCCAGCAGCTTTAACAGTCAAGAGACCCAGTACTTC.

CDR3 bases: TGTGCCAGTAGGGACAGGAGGAACTATGGCTACACCTTC. It specifies CASRDRRNYGYTF. The J gene is TRBJ1-2, the V gene TRBV19; 7 positions match TRBD1. CDR3 length equals 13 residues. Trimming cost V 6 bases and J 2 bases; bases outside gene matches: 3. CDR1 is LNHDA and CDR2 is SQIVND in the germline V gene (reference sequence). The variable domain in full, with the rest retrieved from reference TRBV19 and TRBJ1-2, is DGGITQSPKYLFRKEGQNVTLSCEQNLNHDAMYWYRQDPGQGLRLIYYSQIVNDFQKGDIAEGYSVSREKKESFPLTVTSAQKNPTAFYLCASRDRRNYGYTFGSGTRLTVV.

V usage is TRBV5-1 and J usage is TRBJ2-7; D might be TRBD2 (5 bases). V was cut by 0 bases and J by 2 bases, with 9 bases left in between. This CDR3 spans 14 amino acids. Germline assignment: CDR1 SGHRS and CDR2 YFSETQ. CDR3 bases: TGCGCCAGCAGCTTGGCAGGAGGTCCCTACGAGCAGTACTTC. It translates to CASSLAGGPYEQYF.

J is TRBJ1-6 and V is TRBV6-5; TRBD1 aligns across 9 bases. The J segment lost 9 bases and the V segment lost 2 bases, leaving 2 bases of the junction unmatched. The CDR3 covers 14 residues. Germline V gene sequence: CDR1 MNHEY, CDR2 SVGAGI. The CDR3: CASSYGTGTSPLHF. The CDR3 region has the DNA TGTGCCAGCAGTTACGGGACAGGGACTTCACCCCTCCACTTT.

The V gene is TRBV24-1, the J gene TRBJ2-5; 7 nucleotides align to TRBD1. There are 14 residues in the CDR3. Losses at the gene ends were 6 bases for V and 0 bases for J; bases not matched to a gene: 3. The germline V gene encodes CDR1 KGHDR and CDR2 SFDVKD. CDR3 sequence (DNA): TGTGCCACCAGTCTGGGACAGCACCAAGAGACCCAGTACTTC. Translating gives CATSLGQHQETQYF.

The gene calls are TRBV15 and TRBJ1-2, with 9 bases fitting TRBD1. Germline CDR1 is LNHNV and CDR2 is YYDKDF (reference sequence). The CDR3 runs 16 residues. J gave up 5 bases and V 8 bases, and 15 bases lay outside the gene matches. The CDR3 nucleotides are TGTGCCACCCCGCGACAGGGGGAGGGTATAGAGTATGGCTACACCTTC. Its protein is CATPRQGEGIEYGYTF.

The V and J genes are TRBV28 and TRBJ1-5; D may be TRBD1 (6 bases). The length of the CDR3 is 16 residues. The germline gives CDR1 MDHEN, CDR2 SYDVKM. The germline V and J ends were trimmed by 2 bases and 0 bases, with 11 bases remaining between them. CDR3 sequence: CASSLGGGHSNQPQHF. DNA for the CDR3: TGTGCCAGCAGTTTAGGGGGGGGGCATAGCAATCAGCCCCAGCATTTT.

The CDR3 nucleotides read TGTGCCAGCAGTTTGTCGGAAAGAGGGGAGACCCAGTACTTC. Translating gives CASSLSERGETQYF. The chain joins TRBV6-6 to TRBJ2-5; a weak D match, TRBD2 (5 bases). V lost 4 bases to trimming and J lost 5 bases, with 14 bases between them. The germline V gene has CDR1 MNHNY and CDR2 SVGAGI (reference sequence). CDR3 length: 14 residues.

The gene calls are TRBV10-3 and TRBJ1-1; D is unclear. V shed 0 bases and J shed 4 bases, with 15 bases lying between them. The germline CDR1 and CDR2 sequences are ENHRY and SYGVKD. This CDR3 is built from 16 residues. The CDR3 is CAISESNYYTSTEAFF. CDR3 DNA sequence: TGTGCCATCAGTGAGTCGAATTACTATACCAGCACTGAAGCTTTCTTT.

Written as DNA, the CDR3 is TGTGCCAGCAGGGGGACTAGCGGATACGAGCAGTACTTC. Protein: CASRGTSGYEQYF. The rearrangement joins TRBV27 to TRBJ2-7; TRBD2 matches 11 bases. Trimming removed 6 bases from V and 4 bases from J; junction bases left unmatched: 2. The CDR3 has 13 residues. Germline V gene lookup returns CDR1 MNHEY and CDR2 SMNVEV (reference sequence).

The chain couples TRBV6-5 to TRBJ2-3; D is unresolved. Germline CDR1 and CDR2: MNHEY and SVGAGI. Deletions cut 8 bases from V and 6 bases from J, with 9 bases between. This CDR3 has 11 amino acids. In DNA, the CDR3 is TGTGCCAGCGATTGGCGGGATACGCAGTATTTT. Its translation is CASDWRDTQYF.

In this sample, this clone turned up a few times. The chain joins TRBV19 to TRBJ1-2; 7 nucleotides match TRBD1. The germline gives CDR1 LNHDA, CDR2 SQIVND (reference sequence). Trimming took 4 bases from V and 3 from J; bases not matched to a gene: 5. This CDR3 contains 14 residues. In DNA, the CDR3 is TGTGCCAGTAGTACCACAGGGGACTACTATGGCTACACCTTC. This sequence encodes CASSTTGDYYGYTF.

The chain uses TRBV5-1 and TRBJ1-6; D ambiguous. V shed 4 bases and J shed 6 bases, with 14 bases lying between them. Germline CDR1 reads SGHRS; CDR2 reads YFSETQ. This CDR3 is 15 amino acids long. Here the CDR3 reads CASSVGSAGNSPLHF. CDR3 coding DNA: TGCGCCAGCAGCGTCGGGTCCGCGGGTAATTCACCCCTCCACTTT.

This clone has only one observation. J is TRBJ2-2 and V is TRBV19; 11 bases match TRBD1. CDR1 and CDR2 from the germline V gene are LNHDA and SQIVND (reference sequence). Germline trimming cut 6 bases from V and 4 bases from J; bases unmatched to any gene: 7. This CDR3 comprises 16 residues. Written as DNA, the CDR3 is TGTGCCAGTAGCCCTCCGGGACAGGGGGGCACCGGGGAGCTGTTTTTT. Its translation: CASSPPGQGGTGELFF.

The chain uses TRBV19 and TRBJ2-4; 8 bases are shared with TRBD2. J lost 0 bases, V lost 5 bases, and 9 bases had no gene match. CDR1 and CDR2 from the germline V gene are LNHDA and SQIVND (reference sequence). This CDR3 comprises 17 residues. Here the CDR3 DNA reads TGTGCCAGTAGTCGGGGGGGGGCCGAAGTAGCCAAAAACATTCAGTACTTC. Translation: CASSRGGAEVAKNIQYF.

The chain has TRBV19 and TRBJ2-1; 16 nucleotides agree with TRBD2. Germline loops: CDR1 LNHDA, CDR2 SQIVND (reference sequence). There are 16 residues in the CDR3. Trimming cost V 7 bases and J 8 bases; bases outside gene matches: 8. CDR3: CASNMGLAGGHHEQFF. The CDR3 DNA is TGTGCCAGTAATATGGGACTAGCGGGAGGGCACCATGAGCAGTTCTTC.

The rearrangement uses TRBV27 and TRBJ1-3, with 10 bases lining up with TRBD1. Germline trimming cut 5 bases from V and 3 bases from J; bases unmatched to any gene: 4. The CDR3 consists of 15 residues. CDR1 and CDR2 from the germline V gene are MNHEY and SMNVEV (reference sequence). The CDR3 DNA is TGTGCCAGCAGTAGACAGGGGGCAAGTGGAAACACCATATATTTT. It codes for CASSRQGASGNTIYF.

The chain links TRBV7-2 to TRBJ1-1; no firm D call. Deletions cut 5 bases from V and 1 base from J, with 11 bases between. Germline values: CDR1 SGHTA, CDR2 FQGNSA. The CDR3 consists of 14 residues. CDR3: CASSLRLGNTEAFF. CDR3 nucleotides: TGTGCCAGCAGCCTGAGGCTGGGGAACACTGAAGCTTTCTTT.

This clone was observed once. This chain uses TRBV28 with TRBJ1-3, with no clear D. The CDR3 consists of 15 residues. V lost 6 bases, J lost 0 bases, and 12 bases lay in between. Germline V CDR1 and CDR2: MDHEN, SYDVKM. The CDR3: CASRQQLISGNTIYF. CDR3 sequence (DNA): TGTGCCAGCAGGCAACAGCTTATCTCTGGAAACACCATATATTTT.

The V and J genes are TRBV19 and TRBJ2-3, with D maybe TRBD2 (6 bases). This CDR3 is built from 16 residues. Trimming took off 6 bases at V and 4 bases at J, with 20 bases between the two ends. Germline V lookup: CDR1 LNHDA, CDR2 SQIVND (reference sequence). This CDR3 reads CASRTRLGRFPDTQYF. The CDR3 bases are TGTGCCAGTAGGACTAGACTAGGGAGGTTCCCAGATACGCAGTATTTT.

The chain uses TRBV7-2 and TRBJ1-1, with TRBD1 matching over 10 bases. V was clipped by 4 bases and J by 8 bases; unmatched bases: 1. The CDR3 contains 12 residues. CDR1 is SGHTA, CDR2 FQGNSA, per germline. The CDR3 is CASSWGQGEAFF. CDR3 DNA sequence: TGTGCCAGCAGCTGGGGACAGGGGGAAGCTTTCTTT.